The next 24 T cell receptor beta chains were all read from a single sample in a study of regulatory T cells in long-lasting Graves disease. Time point indicated: persistent/refractory GD, antithyroid drugs over 5 years with positive TRAb. Extracted RNA from PBMCs served as the source of the TCR library. Researchers made TCR beta libraries by using iRepertoire HTBI primers and running Arm-PCR on CDR3 regions. MiXCR, applied by TCRdb to the multiplex PCR reads, yields one record per CDR3 protein. The sample includes around 400,000 distinct CDR3 sequences, roughly 20% of them seen just once. Sequenced material: peripheral blood mononuclear cells (PBMCs), taken when the disease was refractory, from a patient treated with antithyroid drugs. The receptors shown here come from a woman in her thirties or forties with Graves disease.

This clonotype was detected a few times. The rearrangement joins TRBV5-6 to TRBJ2-2, with 8 bases identical to TRBD1. V shed 2 bases and J 7 bases; nucleotides not matched to a gene: 7. The CDR3 runs 15 residues. From germline, CDR1 is SGHDT and CDR2 YYEEEE. In nucleotides, the CDR3 is TGTGCCAGCAGCTTTCGGCAGGGGGCCGACGGGGAGCTGTTTTTT. It encodes CASSFRQGADGELFF.

This clonotype was recorded once. The gene calls are TRBV5-1 and TRBJ2-2; 7 bases are a match to TRBD1. The CDR3 sequence is 14 residues long. The V gene end was trimmed by 9 bases and the J gene end by 2 bases; junction bases not matched to a gene: 7. CDR1 SGHRS and CDR2 YFSETQ come from the germline V gene. CDR3 protein: CATWTGINTGELFF. CDR3 nucleotides: TGCGCCACCTGGACAGGAATAAACACCGGGGAGCTGTTTTTT.

This clonotype has at least ten counts. The CDR3 nucleotides read TGTGCCAGCAGTAGACTCTCTCCCCAAGAGACCCAGTACTTC. Residues: CASSRLSPQETQYF. This chain joins TRBV28 and TRBJ2-5; D not resolved. Germline V gene lookup returns CDR1 MDHEN and CDR2 SYDVKM. The CDR3 has 14 amino acids. The V end was cut by 5 bases, the J end by 1 base, with 11 bases between.

This chain links TRBV2 with TRBJ2-3, with D tentatively TRBD1 (5 bases). The CDR3 is 16 residues long. Trimming took 0 bases from V and 5 from J, leaving 15 bases between them. CDR1 and CDR2 from the germline V gene are SNHLY and FYNNEI. The CDR3 reads CASSEAPGRDGDTQYF. The CDR3 region has the DNA TGTGCCAGCAGTGAAGCCCCAGGGCGCGACGGAGATACGCAGTATTTT.

There are many counts of this clonotype. An end of the junction differs from the germline gene, which may be a read error. The J gene is TRBJ2-5, the V gene TRBV5-5; TRBD2 agrees at 12 bases. This CDR3 spans 13 amino acids. Germline CDR1 and CDR2: SGHKS and YYEKEE (reference sequence). CDR3 sequence: CASSLATSGGLNF. As DNA, the CDR3 is TGTGCCAGCAGCTTGGCGACTAGCGGGGGTCTGAACTTC.

This clonotype was seen many times. J is TRBJ1-6 and V is TRBV20-1; D remains ambiguous. The CDR3 consists of 16 residues. From germline, CDR1 is DFQATT and CDR2 SNEGSKA (reference sequence). Between the trimmed V and J ends, which lost 0 bases and 0 bases, there was a span of 9 bases. The CDR3: CSARDILGSYNSPLHF. The CDR3 DNA reads as TGCAGTGCTAGAGATATTCTAGGCTCCTATAATTCACCCCTCCACTTT.

This clonotype has only a few counts. The chain uses TRBV20-1 and TRBJ2-4, with a possible D match to TRBD2 (6 bases). The CDR3 sequence is 13 residues long. Germline CDR1 is DFQATT and CDR2 is SNEGSKA (reference sequence). V dropped 3 bases and J dropped 1 base, with 7 bases sitting between them. The CDR3 nucleotides read TGCAGTGCTAGCGGGAGTGCCAAAAACATTCAGTACTTC. Its translation: CSASGSAKNIQYF.

This clonotype has ten or more counts. The chain carries TRBV2 and TRBJ2-2, with TRBD2 matching over 13 bases. V shed 5 bases, J shed 7 bases, and the junction held 7 bases outside the gene matches. Germline V gives CDR1 SNHLY, CDR2 FYNNEI. CDR3 length: 16 residues. The CDR3 sequence is CASSTRLAGGGGELFF. CDR3 sequence (DNA): TGTGCCAGCAGTACAAGACTAGCGGGAGGAGGCGGGGAGCTGTTTTTT.

This clonotype was counted ten times or more. The genes are TRBV5-5 and TRBJ1-6; 9 nucleotides align to TRBD1. The CDR3 is 15 amino acids. Germline-derived CDR1 and CDR2 are SGHKS and YYEKEE (reference sequence). The trim removed 3 bases at V and 8 bases at J, leaving 6 bases unmatched. Written as DNA, the CDR3 is TGTGCCAGCAGCTATGGGACAGGGTCGGATTCACCCCTCCACTTT. Translated, it gives CASSYGTGSDSPLHF. The full variable domain, completed using reference TRBV5-5 and TRBJ1-6, is DAGVTQSPTHLIKTRGQQVTLRCSPISGHKSVSWYQQVLGQGPQFIFQYYEKEERGRGNFPDRFSARQFPNYSSELNVNALLLGDSALYLCASSYGTGSDSPLHFGNGTRLTVT.

In this sample, this clonotype turned up many times. The chain couples TRBV28 to TRBJ1-2, with a weak D call TRBD1 (5 bases). In germline, CDR1 is MDHEN, CDR2 SYDVKM. V shed 7 bases and J shed 4 bases, with 19 bases lying between them. This CDR3 region has 15 residues. CDR3 residues: CASNTRGGLGYGYTF. Written as DNA, the CDR3 is TGTGCCAGCAACACCCGGGGGGGTCTTGGCTATGGCTACACCTTC.

This clonotype was seen a few times. This rearrangement joins TRBV30 to TRBJ2-7; TRBD2 matches 7 bases. Per germline, CDR1 GTSNPN and CDR2 SVGIG (reference sequence). This CDR3 contains 13 residues. With 4 bases clipped from V and 4 bases from J, the junction kept 7 bases outside the gene matches. This CDR3 reads CAWKLASVYEQYF. CDR3 DNA: TGTGCCTGGAAACTAGCGAGTGTATACGAGCAGTACTTC.

This clonotype was seen ten or more times. The V and J genes are TRBV6-8 and TRBJ1-5; unclear D gene. V lost 4 bases and J lost 4, with 11 bases in between. Germline V gene data show CDR1 as MNHGY and CDR2 as SAAAGT. The CDR3 is 14 residues long. As DNA, the CDR3 is TGTGCCAGCAGTTGGACCAGTGAGAATCAGCCCCAGCATTTT. Protein: CASSWTSENQPQHF.

This clonotype was observed a handful of times. V and J are TRBV20-1 and TRBJ1-1; D unresolved. CDR3 size: 16 residues. Germline V gives CDR1 DFQATT, CDR2 SNEGSKA (reference sequence). V shed 0 bases and J shed 3 bases, with 17 bases lying between them. The CDR3 sequence: CSARDPGRAPDTEAFF. The DNA of the CDR3 is TGCAGTGCTAGAGATCCAGGTAGGGCCCCGGACACTGAAGCTTTCTTT.

About this clonotype: The junction departs from germline at one end; a sequencing error may be responsible. The rearrangement uses TRBV5-5 and TRBJ2-7; D is unclear. CDR3 length: 13 residues. Germline CDR1 SGHKS, CDR2 YYEKEE (reference sequence). CDR3 protein: CASSWQPLYEQYF. The CDR3 region has the DNA TGCGCCAGCAGTTGGCAGCCTCTCTACGAGCAGTACTTC.

Comment on this clonotype: At one of its ends the junction is not consistent with the germline gene, which may arise from a read error. This chain connects TRBV7-2 to TRBJ1-3, with D unclear. The germline CDR1 and CDR2 sequences are SGHTA and FQGNSA. The CDR3 covers 11 residues. The CDR3 protein is CASSLPPPPDF. The DNA for the CDR3 is TGTGCCAGCAGCTTACCTCCCCCTCCCGATTTT.

This clonotype was seen more than once but under ten times. The CDR3 region is CSVTGRTHEQYF. CDR3 in DNA: TGCAGTGTGACGGGGAGAACCCACGAGCAGTACTTC. V usage is TRBV20-1 and J usage is TRBJ2-7, with D possibly TRBD2 on 5 matching bases. Trimming removed 7 bases at V and 5 bases at J, with 15 bases between. CDR3 length equals 12 residues. The V gene's germline CDR1 is DFQATT and CDR2 SNEGSKA (reference sequence).

This clonotype came up many times. Since the CDR3 does not end with the conserved phenylalanine or tryptophan, this likely comes from a read error. No DNA is shown, since the ends of the CDR3 on it are uncertain; the CDR3 is the one TCRdb lists. The chain couples TRBV29-1 to TRBJ1-1. The CDR3 adds up to 8 amino acids, both ends counted. The V gene's germline CDR1 is SQVTM and CDR2 ANQGSEA. The chain's CDR3 is CSVEGGII.

This clonotype was seen a handful of times. This chain connects TRBV5-1 to TRBJ1-1; 8 positions agree with TRBD1. The CDR3 totals 15 residues. The J segment lost 1 base and the V segment lost 4 bases, leaving 6 bases of the junction unmatched. The germline V gene has CDR1 SGHRS and CDR2 YFSETQ. CDR3 sequence reads: CASSPGQVGNTEAFF. The CDR3 DNA is TGCGCCAGCAGCCCGGGACAGGTGGGGAACACTGAAGCTTTCTTT.

This clonotype has at least ten counts. With a much larger clone just one base away, this may be a read error. The V gene is TRBV11-2, the J gene TRBJ2-2; no reliable D call. Germline V CDR1 and CDR2: SGHAT, FQNNGV. CDR3 length: 12 amino acids. V was clipped by 3 bases and J by 3 bases, with 2 bases between them. The CDR3 DNA reads as TGTGCCAGCAGCTTCCACACCGGGGAGCTGTTTTTT. It translates to CASSFHTGELFF.

This sequence joins TRBV12-3 or TRBV12-4 and TRBJ2-3; 8 bases map to TRBD1. This CDR3 spans 15 amino acids. V lost 5 bases, J lost 6 bases, and 10 bases stayed unmatched. The CDR3 DNA reads TGTGCCAGCAGTGACCCCAGGGGGCAGTTGGATACGCAGTATTTT. Protein: CASSDPRGQLDTQYF.

This clonotype was counted a few times. The genes are TRBV20-1 and TRBJ1-1; D uncertain. The CDR3 is 14 residues long. In germline, CDR1 is DFQATT, CDR2 SNEGSKA (reference sequence). Trimming pared 3 bases from V and 4 bases from J, leaving 15 bases between. CDR3 region: CSASPKWVRTEAFF. In DNA, the CDR3 is TGCAGTGCTAGTCCAAAGTGGGTTCGCACTGAAGCTTTCTTT.

Worth noting for this clonotype: No conserved phenylalanine or tryptophan ends this CDR3, so it is likely a read error. The chain couples TRBV5-4 to TRBJ2-2; D remains unclear. Trimming stripped 5 bases from V and 9 bases from J, with 14 bases between. This CDR3 contains 13 residues. Germline CDR1 is SGHNT and CDR2 is YYREEE (reference sequence). CDR3 sequence reads: CASSPRSGRELFL. DNA for the CDR3: TGTGCCAGCAGTCCCAGGTCGGGTAGGGAGCTGTTTCTT.

Here the CDR3 reads CSAGRHGEQYF. The CDR3 nucleotides are TGCAGTGCGGGTCGACACGGCGAGCAGTACTTC. The gene calls are TRBV20-1 and TRBJ2-7; D call uncertain. V was shortened by 6 bases and J by 6 bases, with 12 bases between the two germline ends. The CDR3 is 11 residues long. CDR1 is DFQATT, CDR2 SNEGSKA, per germline (reference sequence).

This sequence joins TRBV4-1 and TRBJ2-2, with D unclear. Trimming took off 4 bases at V and 6 bases at J, with 15 bases between the two ends. This CDR3 is 15 amino acids long. CDR1 and CDR2 from the germline V gene are MGHRA and YSYEKL. As DNA, the CDR3 is TGCGCCAGCAGCCCGCCACATACAGCCGCCGGGGAGCTGTTTTTT. The encoded protein is CASSPPHTAAGELFF.